A single sample is the source of the 8 T cell receptor beta chains below, sequenced in a study of metastatic and nonmetastatic thyroid tumors. Ahead of thyroid surgery, no patient had received treatment of any kind. Through MiXCR, TCRdb re-clonotyped the PCR reads. The table has roughly 30,000 clones, 10% to 14% seen once. Sequencing used blood. The source is a female donor with papillary thyroid cancer or a benign thyroid nodule (not recorded which). Some clones in this sample may be carry-over from other donors' samples.

There are many counts of this clone. This chain connects TRBV6-6 to TRBJ1-5; D is uncertain. The V gene lost 2 bases and the J gene lost 5 bases, with 10 bases spanning the gap. This CDR3 has 14 amino acids. Germline CDR1 is MNHNY and CDR2 is SVGAGI (reference sequence). CDR3 protein: CASSYGQIDQPQHF. The CDR3 DNA reads as TGTGCCAGCAGTTACGGGCAGATTGATCAGCCCCAGCATTTT.

This clone appeared many times. The chain combines TRBV5-1 with TRBJ1-4; no firm D call. Germline V gene sequence: CDR1 SGHRS, CDR2 YFSETQ. V lost 4 bases to trimming and J lost 4 bases, with 11 bases between them. The CDR3 covers 14 residues. CDR3 loop: CASSLERINEKLFF. The DNA of the CDR3 is TGCGCCAGCAGCCTGGAGCGGATTAATGAAAAACTGTTTTTT.

This clone was recorded at least ten times. The CDR3 sequence is CASSEGLAGEIYEQYF. In DNA, the CDR3 is TGTGCCAGCAGTGAGGGACTAGCGGGGGAGATTTACGAGCAGTACTTC. The V gene is TRBV25-1, the J gene TRBJ2-7; 14 positions match TRBD2. CDR1 MGHDK and CDR2 SYGVNS come from the germline V gene. Germline trimming cut 3 bases from V and 4 bases from J; bases unmatched to any gene: 5. This CDR3 contains 16 residues.

Ten or more counts support this clone. The chain employs TRBV7-9 and TRBJ2-1; either TRBD1 or TRBD2 may fit D (5 bases each). Germline assignment: CDR1 SEHNR and CDR2 FQNEAQ (reference sequence). The V end lost 4 bases, the J end lost 9 bases, and 13 bases lay between the germline ends. The CDR3 has 13 residues. CDR3 sequence (DNA): TGTGCCAGCAGCTCCAGTGGGGGAACTGAGCAGTTCTTC. Translating gives CASSSSGGTEQFF.

As for this clone: Other DNA sequences in the same sample also yield this CDR3. The J gene is TRBJ2-1, the V gene TRBV12-3 or TRBV12-4; TRBD1 matches at 11 bases. Trimming at V came to 0 bases and at J to 6 bases, leaving 4 bases not matched to a gene. The CDR3 spans 16 residues. DNA for the CDR3: TGTGCCAGCAGTTTAGCGGGGGGGACAGGGGGCAATGAGCAGTTCTTC. Translated: CASSLAGGTGGNEQFF.

This clone has ten or more counts. The chain has TRBV3-1 and TRBJ2-1; D is undetermined. Trimming removed 3 bases at V and 8 bases at J, with 11 bases between. This CDR3 is built from 13 residues. Germline CDR1 reads LGHDT; CDR2 reads YNNKEL (reference sequence). As DNA, the CDR3 is TGTGCCAGCAGCCATGGTATTGGGTATGAGCAGTTCTTC. Its protein product is CASSHGIGYEQFF.

This clone has ten or more counts. The V gene is TRBV11-2, the J gene TRBJ2-4; no firm D call. V was pared by 5 bases and J by 1 base, with 9 bases between. Germline V gene lookup returns CDR1 SGHAT and CDR2 FQNNGV. This CDR3 comprises 14 residues. This CDR3 reads CASSPKQAKNIQYF. CDR3 nucleotides: TGTGCCAGCAGCCCAAAGCAGGCCAAAAACATTCAGTACTTC.

This clone has more than one count but fewer than ten. The chain links TRBV24-1 to TRBJ1-1; 10 nucleotides match TRBD1. Per the germline V gene, CDR1 is KGHDR and CDR2 is SFDVKD. J was trimmed by 5 bases and V by 7 bases; bases with no gene match: 6. This CDR3 has 14 residues. The CDR3 sequence is CATRQTGGATEAFF. The CDR3, as DNA: TGTGCCACCAGGCAGACAGGGGGCGCGACTGAAGCTTTCTTT.